These 10 T cell receptor beta chains were all obtained from the same sample, sequenced in a study of blood T cell repertoires in COVID-19. The assay was immunoSEQ multiplex PCR, and TCRdb's table has in-frame clones only and misses some. The sample yields 190,000 or so clones, around 84% seen once. The sequenced material came from peripheral blood. Source of these receptors: a man aged 40-50 years with active or convalescent COVID-19.

The CDR3 nucleotides read TGTGCCAGCAGCGTCGGACGGACTAGTTCAGGAAACACCATATATTTT. This codes for CASSVGRTSSGNTIYF. The V and J genes are TRBV9 and TRBJ1-3; D remains unclear. This CDR3 spans 16 amino acids. The V gene lost 2 bases and the J gene lost 4 bases, with 16 bases spanning the gap. Germline assignment: CDR1 SGDLS and CDR2 YYNGEE. Full variable domain (remainder filled in from reference TRBV9 and TRBJ1-3): DSGVTQTPKHLITATGQRVTLRCSPRSGDLSVYWYQQSLDQGLQFLIQYYNGEERAKGNILERFSAQQFPDLHSELNLSSLELGDSALYFCASSVGRTSSGNTIYFGEGSWLTVV.

The rearrangement joins TRBV9 to TRBJ1-1; the D is unclear. Per germline, CDR1 SGDLS and CDR2 YYNGEE. The CDR3 sequence is 15 residues long. The V end was cut by 0 bases, the J end by 1 base, with 10 bases between. Here the CDR3 DNA reads TGTGCCAGCAGCGTAGAGGTTAGAGGGAACACTGAAGCTTTCTTT. This encodes CASSVEVRGNTEAFF.

The rearrangement joins TRBV18 to TRBJ1-6; D not certain. There are 15 residues in the CDR3. Trimming removed 2 bases at V and 2 bases at J, with 7 bases between. Germline CDR1 KGHSH, CDR2 LQKENI. CDR3 in amino acids: CASSPGETYNSPLHF. CDR3 in DNA: TGTGCCAGCTCACCAGGGGAGACCTATAATTCACCCCTCCACTTT.

On this clone itself: The same CDR3 arises from other DNA sequences in this sample as well. J is TRBJ1-2 and V is TRBV5-1, with D perhaps matching TRBD1 (6 bases). V was clipped by 0 bases and J by 3 bases, with 12 bases between them. The CDR3 length is 15 residues. Germline CDR1 SGHRS, CDR2 YFSETQ. The CDR3 DNA follows: TGCGCCAGCAGCTTGGTTGCAGGGGCCGACTATGGCTACACCTTC. Translation gives CASSLVAGADYGYTF.

The chain links TRBV30 to TRBJ1-6; D remains ambiguous. CDR1 is GTSNPN and CDR2 is SVGIG in the germline V gene (reference sequence). With 2 bases removed from V and 8 bases from J, the gap between germline ends came to 7 bases. The CDR3 totals 12 residues. CDR3 amino acids: CAWSPSYSPLHF. The CDR3 DNA sequence: TGTGCCTGGAGTCCCTCCTATTCACCCCTCCACTTT.

This clone has just a few counts. J is TRBJ2-7 and V is TRBV9; D possibly corresponds to TRBD1 (6 bases). CDR1 and CDR2 (germline): SGDLS, YYNGEE. CDR3 length equals 12 residues. V was clipped by 0 bases and J by 6 bases, with 7 bases between them. In nucleotides, the CDR3 is TGTGCCAGCAGCGTAGGCAGGGGCGAGCAGTACTTC. Residues: CASSVGRGEQYF.

The rearrangement uses TRBV18 and TRBJ1-1; the D gene is possibly TRBD1 (6 bases). This CDR3 spans 16 amino acids. The V gene's germline CDR1 is KGHSH and CDR2 LQKENI. Trimming took 1 base from V and 6 from J, leaving 18 bases between them. The CDR3 sequence is CASSPQILSEGAEAFF. CDR3 DNA sequence: TGTGCCAGCTCACCACAGATATTAAGTGAGGGGGCTGAAGCTTTCTTT.

V gene TRBV7-9 combines with J gene TRBJ2-7; D might be TRBD1 (6 bases). V was trimmed by 5 bases and J by 2 bases, leaving 16 bases between them. Germline assignment: CDR1 SEHNR and CDR2 FQNEAQ (reference sequence). CDR3 size: 15 residues. The CDR3 loop is CASSALDRTPYEQYF. CDR3 DNA sequence: TGTGCCAGCAGCGCGCTCGACAGGACCCCCTACGAGCAGTACTTC.

The rearrangement links TRBV7-3 to TRBJ2-2; TRBD2 agrees at 7 bases. The length of the CDR3 is 18 residues. In germline, CDR1 is SGHTA, CDR2 FQGTGA. V lost 5 bases, J lost 0 bases, and 12 bases stayed unmatched. DNA for the CDR3: TGTGCCAGCAGCCCCTCCTTTGAAGGACTAGCGAACACCGGGGAGCTGTTTTTT. This codes for CASSPSFEGLANTGELFF.

The chain has TRBV5-4 and TRBJ1-4, with 11 bases aligning to TRBD1. Germline CDR1 reads SGHNT; CDR2 reads YYREEE (reference sequence). With V trimmed by 0 bases and J by 10 bases, 8 bases remained unmatched. The CDR3 consists of 16 residues. CDR3 sequence: CASSLGTGGFGGKLFF. Here the CDR3 DNA reads TGTGCCAGCAGCTTGGGGACAGGGGGCTTCGGGGGAAAACTGTTTTTT.